The clone carrying this T cell receptor beta chain showed up many times. There are 14 residues in the CDR3. The J segment lost 2 bases and the V segment lost 3 bases, leaving 4 bases of the junction unmatched. CDR1 and CDR2 (germline): SGDLS, YYNGEE. These data come from a study of CD8+CD57+ T cells in acquired aplastic anemia. Study background: DNA per sorted CD4+ or CD8+ sample ranged roughly 0.17 to 27.4 ug, averaging roughly 3.5 ug.

TCR beta VDJ and CDR3 profiles were obtained from a genomic DNA template. TCRdb re-called the reads through MiXCR, storing one row per CDR3 protein. This table has approximately 270,000 distinct CDR3 sequences, approximately 56% appearing once. Sequenced input: sorted CD4+, CD8+, or CD8+CD57+ T cells (not recorded which) from PBMCs. The clonotype was recovered from a human donor with severe aplastic anemia or a healthy control (not recorded which). The chain employs TRBV9 and TRBJ1-1, with 7 bases identical to TRBD1. As DNA, the CDR3 is TGTGCCAGCAGCGCCGGGACAGTTAACACTGAAGCTTTCTTT. This codes for CASSAGTVNTEAFF.